The T cell receptor (beta chain) under discussion was sequenced for a study of T cells after somatic rescue of genetic block. CDR3 length: 13 amino acids. Trimming cost V 2 bases and J 2 bases, with 6 bases left between them. CDR1 ENHRY and CDR2 SYGVKD come from the germline V gene. Profiled with immunoSEQ multiplex PCR; TCRdb holds only in-frame clones, not every one. Among around 57,000 clones listed, roughly 96% were seen once. The sample was peripheral blood mononuclear cells (PBMCs). The chain carries TRBV10-3 and TRBJ1-1; D unresolved. This TCR was sampled from a child younger than two. The CDR3 sequence: CAISEARNTEAFF. The DNA of the CDR3 is TGTGCCATCAGTGAGGCTCGCAACACTGAAGCTTTCTTT.